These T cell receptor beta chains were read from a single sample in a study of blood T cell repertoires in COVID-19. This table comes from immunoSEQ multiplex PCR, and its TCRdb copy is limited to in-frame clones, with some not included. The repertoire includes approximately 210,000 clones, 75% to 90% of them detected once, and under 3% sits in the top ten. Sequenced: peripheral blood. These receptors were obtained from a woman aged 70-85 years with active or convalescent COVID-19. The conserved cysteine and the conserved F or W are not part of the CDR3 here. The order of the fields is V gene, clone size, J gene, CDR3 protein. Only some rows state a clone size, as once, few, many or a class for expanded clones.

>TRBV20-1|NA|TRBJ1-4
SAGGLEKLF
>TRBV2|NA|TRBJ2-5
ASSYSEETQY
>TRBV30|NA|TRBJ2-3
AWTLGPSTDTQY
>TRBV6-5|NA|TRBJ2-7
ASNPGLSYEQY
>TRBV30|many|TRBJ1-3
AWSAGSTIY
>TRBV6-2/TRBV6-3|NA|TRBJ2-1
ASSYRASGGDNEQF
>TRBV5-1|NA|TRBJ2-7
ASSRQGLAAEQY
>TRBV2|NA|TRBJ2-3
ASSESPSPTDTQY
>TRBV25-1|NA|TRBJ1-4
ASSEYYNNEKLF
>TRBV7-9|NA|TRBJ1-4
ASSPGQGEKLF
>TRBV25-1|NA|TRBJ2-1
ASMRDLAAEQF
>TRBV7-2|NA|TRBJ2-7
ASSPSVYEQY
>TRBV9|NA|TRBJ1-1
ASSGQGATEAF
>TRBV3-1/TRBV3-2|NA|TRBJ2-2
ASRPSGANTGELF
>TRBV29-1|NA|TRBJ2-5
SSWGGTQY
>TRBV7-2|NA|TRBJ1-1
ASSPLTGIAHTEAF
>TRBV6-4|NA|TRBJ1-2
AGTGGGYT
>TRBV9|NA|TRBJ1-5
ASSAEPGGSGQPQH
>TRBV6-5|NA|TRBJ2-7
ASTTTGESLG
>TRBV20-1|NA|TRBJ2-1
SASLAGLVGYNEQF
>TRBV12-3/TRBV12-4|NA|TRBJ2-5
ASGGEIAQY
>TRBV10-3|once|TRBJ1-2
AITGTGYGYT
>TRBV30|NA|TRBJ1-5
AWSLGGVEH
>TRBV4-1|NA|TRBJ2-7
ASSQTQTSGITYEQY
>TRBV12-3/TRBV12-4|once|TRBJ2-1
ASSPDRGNEQF
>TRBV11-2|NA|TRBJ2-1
ASSFGEQF
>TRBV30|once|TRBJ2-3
AWSVRGSDTQY
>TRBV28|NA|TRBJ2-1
ATLAGARTDYNEQF
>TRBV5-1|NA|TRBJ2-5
ASTSSRVEETQY
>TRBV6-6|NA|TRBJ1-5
ASSPGNSNQPQH
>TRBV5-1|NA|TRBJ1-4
ASSLAGTAGEKLF
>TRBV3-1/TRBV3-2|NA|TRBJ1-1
ASSHPRGRGRPEAF
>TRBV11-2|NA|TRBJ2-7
ASSLGAGRAYEQY
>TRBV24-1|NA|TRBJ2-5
ATSDLAFGGQETQY
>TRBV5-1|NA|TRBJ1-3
ASAPTGGPEGNTIY
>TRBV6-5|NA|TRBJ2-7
ASSYYRDTYEQY
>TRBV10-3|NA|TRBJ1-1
AIMREGTEAF
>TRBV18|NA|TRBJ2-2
ASSIPSGELF
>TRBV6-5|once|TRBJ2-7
ASSSAGTYEQY
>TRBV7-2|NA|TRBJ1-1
ASSVRENTEAF
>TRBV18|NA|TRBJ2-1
ASSPGLAGYNEQF
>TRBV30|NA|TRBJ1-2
AWARGDYGYT
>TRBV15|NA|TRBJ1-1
ATSRQGAGTEAF
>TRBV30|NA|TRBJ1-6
AWSVRGLSSYNSPLH
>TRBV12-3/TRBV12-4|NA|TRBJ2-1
ASSLGDSPEQF
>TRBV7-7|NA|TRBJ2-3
ASSPREGYTDTQY
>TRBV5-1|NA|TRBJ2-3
ASSLGQGAAHTQY
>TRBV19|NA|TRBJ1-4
ASSLRTEINEKLF
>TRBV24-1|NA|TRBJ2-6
ATSLFSGRSLTGANVLT
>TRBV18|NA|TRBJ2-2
ASSPVGTVDTGELF